This T cell receptor beta chain originates from a study of T-cell memory formation after mild COVID-19. A 5'RACE reaction primed in the constant segment made cDNA libraries of TCR alpha and TCR beta, and these carried sample barcodes and UMIs. TCRdb re-analysed the 5' RACE reads in MiXCR, keeping a single row per CDR3 protein. The sample has 550,000 to 700,000 distinct CDR3 sequences; about 20% are singletons. This clonotype was detected a few times. Its antigen remains unidentified. Germline CDR1 and CDR2: SQVTM and ANQGSEA. The ends lost 6 bases at V and 1 base at J; junction bases unmatched: 9. The length of the CDR3 is 16 residues. Whole-study findings and limits: Researchers report contracting CD4+ clones mostly in CM and EM, with CD8+ clones in EMRA. Researchers found some responding clones in pre-infection memory, a sign that cross-reactive memory joined. Whether second-wave clones peaking at day 37 were SARS-CoV-2 specific went unconfirmed.

The receptor comes from an adult woman who had mild COVID-19 (a few samples of this study predate the infection). Cell type and time point are not known. V usage is TRBV29-1 and J usage is TRBJ1-3, with TRBD1 identical over 10 bases. Sequencing was done on a sample of PBMCs or a T cell subset sorted from them (not recorded which). As DNA, the CDR3 is TGCAGCGTCAGACAGGGGGCAAGTTATTCTGGAAACACCATATATTTT. Protein sequence: CSVRQGASYSGNTIYF.